This is a list of T cell receptor beta chains from one sample in a study of cytomegalovirus exposure and HLA in healthy donors. Libraries were prepared by immunoSEQ multiplex PCR; TCRdb keeps only in-frame clonotypes and omits some of them. The sample holds approximately 110,000 clones, around three quarters seen once. The sample was PBMCs. These receptors were collected from a young man in good health and CMV-seropositive. CDR3s leave out the opening cysteine and the closing phenylalanine or tryptophan. Rows may omit the clone size; those that give it use once, few, many or a size class.

CDR3: ASSFPQGSTDTQY; V: TRBV27; size: -; J: TRBJ2-3
CDR3: ASSQEGGVTGELF; V: TRBV4-3; size: -; J: TRBJ2-2
CDR3: ASTPGTSEETQY; V: TRBV5-1; size: few; J: TRBJ2-5
CDR3: ASSFLPGWTDTQY; V: TRBV5-6; size: few; J: TRBJ2-3
CDR3: ASSFTDSANTGELF; V: TRBV6-6; size: -; J: TRBJ2-2
CDR3: ASSPRGVGHST; V: TRBV6-5; size: -; J: TRBJ2-7
CDR3: ASSSDRGNEQPQH; V: TRBV6-1; size: -; J: TRBJ1-5
CDR3: ASSPIRTVGVTNEKLF; V: TRBV28; size: once; J: TRBJ1-4
CDR3: ASSQSKGWNSPLH; V: TRBV28; size: -; J: TRBJ1-6
CDR3: ASTLIRTGRGKSTEAF; V: TRBV19; size: -; J: TRBJ1-1
CDR3: ASSPTGTTNTGELF; V: TRBV7-7; size: -; J: TRBJ2-2
CDR3: ASSREGSDEQY; V: TRBV19; size: -; J: TRBJ2-7
CDR3: ASSPLGGSSYEQY; V: TRBV5-1; size: -; J: TRBJ2-7
CDR3: ASSKGQGAREQY; V: TRBV19; size: -; J: TRBJ2-7
CDR3: AWSVLSGGRYNEQF; V: TRBV30; size: -; J: TRBJ2-1
CDR3: ASSLSGVGANVLT; V: TRBV7-9; size: -; J: TRBJ2-6
CDR3: ASSPDTGAEAF; V: TRBV7-9; size: -; J: TRBJ1-1
CDR3: ASSLRRGTSYEQY; V: TRBV5-4; size: -; J: TRBJ2-7
CDR3: ASSPSGQGGNTIY; V: TRBV18; size: -; J: TRBJ1-3
CDR3: ASSSTGGYSNQPQH; V: TRBV27; size: -; J: TRBJ1-5
CDR3: ASRKGTSGPNEQF; V: TRBV2; size: few; J: TRBJ2-1
CDR3: ASGGGVGFYNEQF; V: TRBV19; size: -; J: TRBJ2-1
CDR3: ASRSDLFET; V: TRBV2; size: -; J: TRBJ1-2
CDR3: ASSLWGRGRGYT; V: TRBV28; size: -; J: TRBJ1-2
CDR3: ASSLPRGARGGYP; V: TRBV28; size: -; J: TRBJ1-2
CDR3: ASSQELTGQETQY; V: TRBV14; size: -; J: TRBJ2-5
CDR3: ASSLGTGYEQY; V: TRBV27; size: -; J: TRBJ2-7
CDR3: AGSSIRGVPEAF; V: TRBV7-8; size: -; J: TRBJ1-1
CDR3: ASSDSPYEQY; V: TRBV7-9; size: -; J: TRBJ2-7
CDR3: ASSELDSAHSGNTIY; V: TRBV6-1; size: -; J: TRBJ1-3
CDR3: ASSPGLALRTDTQY; V: TRBV9; size: -; J: TRBJ2-3
CDR3: ASSFGFLLRGSSYEQY; V: TRBV28; size: -; J: TRBJ2-7